These 10 T cell receptor beta chains came from one sample sequenced in a study of T-cell reconstitution after alpha-beta-depleted transplantation in children. Unique molecular identifiers were incorporated into the prepared TCRbeta library. TCRdb used MiXCR to reprocess the PCR reads, holding one entry per CDR3 protein. This sample yields approximately 97,000 distinct CDR3 sequences, of which under 9% are seen a single time; about 17% belongs to the top ten. The source was PBMCs, collected before TCRalphabeta/CD19-depleted stem cell transplant. The receptors originated from a boy aged 2 to 10 with acute lymphoblastic leukemia, due to receive a stem cell transplant.

This clonotype was seen repeatedly, ten times or more. This chain links TRBV7-6 with TRBJ2-1; TRBD2 matches 7 bases. The CDR3 totals 15 residues. The V gene end was trimmed by 5 bases and the J gene end by 8 bases; junction bases not matched to a gene: 12. CDR1 and CDR2 (germline): SGHVS, FNYEAQ. The CDR3 DNA reads as TGTGCCAGCAGCGGAAATATCGGGGGGAGGGATGAGCAGTTCTTC. It specifies CASSGNIGGRDEQFF. Filled out from reference TRBV7-6 and TRBJ2-1, the complete variable domain reads GAGVSQSPRYKVTKRGQDVALRCDPISGHVSLYWYRQALGQGPEFLTYFNYEAQQDKSGLPNDRFSAERPEGSISTLTIQRTEQRDSAMYRCASSGNIGGRDEQFFGPGTRLTVL.

Ten or more counts support this clonotype. The V gene is TRBV12-3 or TRBV12-4, the J gene TRBJ2-7; weak D call: TRBD1 (6 bases). The CDR3 totals 13 residues. Trimming removed 4 bases at V and 5 bases at J, with 12 bases between. CDR3 sequence (DNA): TGTGCCAGCAGTTCCTTACAGGGAAACGAGCAGTACTTC. It translates to CASSSLQGNEQYF.

Only a few counts were recorded for this clonotype. The rearrangement uses TRBV7-6 and TRBJ1-4; D ambiguous. The V gene's germline CDR1 is SGHVS and CDR2 FNYEAQ. CDR3 length: 15 residues. Trimming took 2 bases from V and 3 from J, leaving 10 bases between them. DNA for the CDR3: TGTGCCAGCAGCTTAAATGGCGGTGCTAATGAAAAACTGTTTTTT. As protein: CASSLNGGANEKLFF.

This clonotype was counted only a few times. The chain carries TRBV12-3 or TRBV12-4 and TRBJ2-7; 11 bases align to TRBD1. This CDR3 has 16 amino acids. J was trimmed by 0 bases and V by 5 bases; bases with no gene match: 6. This CDR3 is CASSMGQGVSSYEQYF. The CDR3 region has the DNA TGTGCCAGCAGTATGGGACAGGGGGTTTCCTCCTACGAGCAGTACTTC.

This clonotype showed up many times. The chain combines TRBV3-1 with TRBJ2-5; 9 nucleotides align to TRBD1. The CDR3 sequence is 17 residues long. V trimming: 4 bases; J trimming: 1 base; junction bases outside the gene matches: 10. Per germline, CDR1 LGHDT and CDR2 YNNKEL (reference sequence). CDR3 amino acids: CASSRVPPTGGQETQYF. As DNA, the CDR3 is TGTGCCAGCAGCCGAGTCCCCCCGACAGGGGGCCAAGAGACCCAGTACTTC.

This clonotype was detected many times. The gene calls are TRBV3-1 and TRBJ1-2; no clear D gene. This CDR3 region has 14 residues. Germline assignment: CDR1 LGHDT and CDR2 YNNKEL (reference sequence). The ends were cut back, 2 bases at V and 8 bases at J, with 15 bases in the middle. The CDR3 region is CASSQPGESVGYTF. DNA of the CDR3: TGTGCCAGCAGCCAACCAGGAGAGTCGGTAGGCTACACCTTC. Looking up the rest from reference TRBV3-1 and TRBJ1-2 gives the full variable domain: DTAVSQTPKYLVTQMGNDKSIKCEQNLGHDTMYWYKQDSKKFLKIMFSYNNKELIINETVPNRFSPKSPDKAHLNLHINSLELGDSAVYFCASSQPGESVGYTFGSGTRLTVV.

This clonotype was detected ten times or more. The chain combines TRBV2 with TRBJ2-7; 8 nucleotides line up with TRBD1. Germline V gene data show CDR1 as SNHLY and CDR2 as FYNNEI. V was pared by 8 bases and J by 4 bases, with 10 bases of the junction left unmatched. The CDR3 consists of 14 residues. Here the CDR3 reads CASHVVTGGYEQYF. The CDR3 nucleotides are TGTGCCAGCCATGTAGTCACAGGGGGATACGAGCAGTACTTC.

This clonotype was recorded many times. The chain has TRBV6-1 and TRBJ2-2; no definite D call. The CDR3 length is 12 residues. Per germline, CDR1 MNHNS and CDR2 SASEGT. Trimming pared 6 bases from V and 7 bases from J, leaving 9 bases between. The DNA of the CDR3 is TGTGCCAGCAGACCCTCTGGCGGGGAGCTGTTTTTT. Protein: CASRPSGGELFF.

On this clonotype: A much larger clone differs from this one at a single base, so this may be a read error. V gene TRBV5-1 combines with J gene TRBJ1-3, with D possibly matching TRBD1 (5 bases). Per germline, CDR1 SGHRS and CDR2 YFSETQ. Trimming took 1 base from V and 3 from J, leaving 14 bases between them. The length of the CDR3 is 16 residues. CDR3 sequence reads: CASSLSGSEGGNTIYF. In DNA, the CDR3 is TGCGCCAGCAGCTTGTCAGGGTCCGAAGGTGGAAACACCATATATTTT.

At least ten counts were recorded for this clonotype. The chain employs TRBV20-1 and TRBJ2-7; possibly TRBD2 for D (6 bases). Trimming took 3 bases from V and 4 from J, leaving 10 bases between them. The CDR3 is 12 residues long. Germline values: CDR1 DFQATT, CDR2 SNEGSKA (reference sequence). The CDR3 sequence: CSASRAGYEQYF. For the CDR3, the DNA is TGCAGTGCTAGTAGAGCGGGTTACGAGCAGTACTTC.